Below, 20 T cell receptor beta chains from the same sample are listed, as sequenced in a study of blood T cell repertoires in COVID-19. Only in-frame clones appear in the TCRdb table, and some are missing; sequencing was by immunoSEQ multiplex PCR. The table lists about 320,000 clones, about 82% of them singletons. The sequenced sample consisted of peripheral blood. These receptors all come from a human donor in a cohort sampled during active COVID-19.

The rearrangement links TRBV6-6 to TRBJ1-2; D is possibly TRBD1 (6 bases). Germline CDR1 is MNHNY and CDR2 is SVGAGI (reference sequence). This CDR3 contains 14 residues. V lost 6 bases and J lost 4, with 15 bases in between. As DNA, the CDR3 is TGTGCCAGCAGCCATGGACAGCCCGTCTATGGCTACACCTTC. Translation gives CASSHGQPVYGYTF.

CDR3 in DNA: TGTGCCAGCAGTTTATGGCACGCGGGGGGCTCTACAGATACGCAGTATTTT. It yields the protein CASSLWHAGGSTDTQYF. V usage is TRBV27 and J usage is TRBJ2-3; 8 bases are a match to TRBD2. Germline trimming cut 1 base from V and 3 bases from J; bases unmatched to any gene: 9. The CDR3 consists of 17 residues. The V gene's germline CDR1 is MNHEY and CDR2 SMNVEV (reference sequence).

This chain uses TRBV27 with TRBJ1-1, with D hard to call. V gave up 2 bases and J gave up 5 bases, with 9 bases separating them. The CDR3 consists of 13 residues. CDR1 MNHEY and CDR2 SMNVEV come from the germline V gene (reference sequence). CDR3 amino acids: CASSLNGRTEAFF. Here the CDR3 DNA reads TGTGCCAGCAGTTTAAATGGGAGGACTGAAGCTTTCTTT.

This chain links TRBV24-1 with TRBJ1-2; 11 bases are shared with TRBD1. V was pared by 2 bases and J by 8 bases, with 9 bases of the junction left unmatched. The CDR3 spans 16 residues. Germline CDR1 is KGHDR and CDR2 is SFDVKD. The CDR3 coding sequence is TGTGCCACCAGTGATTACAGGACAGGGGGCGATGAGGGCTACACCTTC. Translating it yields CATSDYRTGGDEGYTF.

The chain carries TRBV3-1 (or the pseudogene TRBV3-2) and TRBJ2-7, with unresolved D. Trimming left V 0 bases short and J 6 bases short, with 6 bases between. Per the germline V gene, CDR1 is LGHDT and CDR2 is YNNKEL (reference sequence). The CDR3 contains 12 residues. CDR3 nucleotide sequence: TGTGCCAGCAGCCAAGATCTGGCCGAGCAGTACTTC. This translates into CASSQDLAEQYF.

The V gene is TRBV6-5, the J gene TRBJ1-2; D might be TRBD1 (6 bases). The germline CDR1 and CDR2 sequences are MNHEY and SVGAGI. Trimming removed 6 bases at V and 8 bases at J, with 13 bases between. The CDR3 runs 12 residues. CDR3 nucleotides: TGTGCCAGCAGAAGCTACAGGGTAGGCTACACCTTC. Translation gives CASRSYRVGYTF.

The rearrangement joins TRBV11-1 to TRBJ2-1, with 11 bases matching TRBD2. The junction had 5 bases not matched to a gene; V was cut back by 2 bases and J by 8 bases. CDR1 SGHAT and CDR2 FQDESV come from the germline V gene (reference sequence). The length of the CDR3 is 15 residues. CDR3 bases: TGTGCCAGCAGCTTACTAGCGGGGGGCCAAGATGAGCAGTTCTTC. This gives the protein CASSLLAGGQDEQFF.

The chain uses TRBV7-9 and TRBJ1-5; no reliable D call. Trimming took 2 bases from V and 2 from J, leaving 7 bases between them. There are 14 residues in the CDR3. Germline loops: CDR1 SEHNR, CDR2 FQNEAQ (reference sequence). The CDR3 DNA reads as TGTGCCAGCAGCTTAAACCAGGGCAATCAGCCCCAGCATTTT. Protein product: CASSLNQGNQPQHF.

This clone was seen a few times. This sequence joins TRBV28 and TRBJ1-1; weak D call: TRBD1 (6 bases). Germline CDR1 is MDHEN and CDR2 is SYDVKM. The CDR3 runs to 16 residues. Trimming pared 3 bases from V and 0 bases from J, leaving 14 bases between. Written as DNA, the CDR3 is TGTGCCAGCAGTTTCCATTCCCGACAGGTGAACACTGAAGCTTTCTTT. Protein product: CASSFHSRQVNTEAFF. Supplemented by reference TRBV28 and TRBJ1-1, the full variable domain reads DVKVTQSSRYLVKRTGEKVFLECVQDMDHENMFWYRQDPGLGLRLIYFSYDVKMKEKGDIPEGYSVSREKKERFSLILESASTNQTSMYLCASSFHSRQVNTEAFFGQGTRLTVV.

This clone was recorded only once. The CDR3 reads CASSLGTGTGNTIYF. The CDR3, as DNA: TGTGCCAGCAGCCTAGGGACAGGCACTGGAAACACCATATATTTT. The chain recombines TRBV11-2 with TRBJ1-3; 8 bases fit TRBD1. Germline CDR1 SGHAT, CDR2 FQNNGV. This CDR3 is built from 15 residues. The V segment lost 5 bases and the J segment 2 bases; nucleotides outside the gene matches: 5. The full variable domain, its missing parts supplied by reference TRBV11-2 and TRBJ1-3, is EAGVAQSPRYKIIEKRQSVAFWCNPISGHATLYWYQQILGQGPKLLIQFQNNGVVDDSQLPKDRFSAERLKGVDSTLKIQPAKLEDSAVYLCASSLGTGTGNTIYFGEGSWLTVV.

This clone was picked up a small number of times. V is TRBV2 and J is TRBJ2-7, with TRBD1 matching 9 bases. Germline V gives CDR1 SNHLY, CDR2 FYNNEI. This CDR3 is 14 amino acids long. The J segment lost 5 bases and the V segment lost 8 bases, leaving 10 bases of the junction unmatched. CDR3 sequence reads: CASLEDRGMDEQYF. The CDR3 bases are TGTGCCAGCCTCGAAGACAGGGGGATGGACGAGCAGTACTTC.

The chain couples TRBV9 to TRBJ1-1; D call uncertain. Germline values: CDR1 SGDLS, CDR2 YYNGEE. Trimming shortened V by 0 bases and J by 1 base, and 7 bases separated the two germline ends. The length of the CDR3 is 14 residues. The CDR3 sequence is CASSVEQTNTEAFF. The CDR3 coding sequence is TGTGCCAGCAGCGTAGAACAGACGAACACTGAAGCTTTCTTT.

The chain uses TRBV30 and TRBJ1-1, with a possible D match to TRBD1 (6 bases). The V and J ends lost 2 bases and 6 bases respectively, with 19 bases between them. CDR1 GTSNPN and CDR2 SVGIG come from the germline V gene (reference sequence). The CDR3 is 15 residues long. The CDR3 region has the DNA TGTGCCTGGAGTAAGGGGGAAGGGGAGCAGGCTGAAGCTTTCTTT. It codes for CAWSKGEGEQAEAFF. The full variable domain, its missing parts supplied by reference TRBV30 and TRBJ1-1, is SQTIHQWPATLVQPVGSPLSLECTVEGTSNPNLYWYRQAAGRGLQLLFYSVGIGQISSEVPQNLSASRPQDRQFILSSKKLLLSDSGFYLCAWSKGEGEQAEAFFGQGTRLTVV.

This rearrangement joins TRBV12-3 or TRBV12-4 to TRBJ1-2; perhaps TRBD1 as D (6 bases). V was pared by 3 bases and J by 5 bases, with 7 bases between. This CDR3 contains 12 residues. The CDR3 DNA follows: TGTGCCAGCAGTTTTCAGGGGTATGGCTACACCTTC. Its protein is CASSFQGYGYTF.

The rearrangement links TRBV20-1 to TRBJ1-1, with D possibly TRBD1 on 5 matching bases. CDR1 and CDR2 (germline): DFQATT, SNEGSKA (reference sequence). This CDR3 spans 11 amino acids. Trimming removed 1 base at V and 10 bases at J, with 10 bases between. The CDR3 is CSARAGFGAFF. The CDR3 nucleotides are TGCAGTGCTAGAGCAGGGTTTGGAGCTTTCTTT.

With regard to this clone: Other DNA sequences in the sample encode the same CDR3. V is TRBV5-1 and J is TRBJ2-7, with D hard to call. Trimming cost V 0 bases and J 4 bases, with 5 bases left between them. CDR3 length: 12 amino acids. Germline lookup yields CDR1 SGHRS and CDR2 YFSETQ. The CDR3 DNA reads as TGCGCCAGCAGCTTGGGGGCTTACGAGCAGTACTTC. It specifies CASSLGAYEQYF.

The chain recombines TRBV19 with TRBJ1-2; possibly TRBD1 for D (5 bases). This CDR3 contains 12 residues. Germline V gives CDR1 LNHDA, CDR2 SQIVND (reference sequence). Trimming left V 4 bases short and J 7 bases short, with 10 bases between. The CDR3 region has the DNA TGTGCCAGTAGTACCCCAGGGTTTGGCTACACCTTC. Amino acids: CASSTPGFGYTF.

The chain has TRBV21-1 and TRBJ1-2; no DNA check was done on the table's D call, TRBD1. TRBV21-1 represents a pseudogene. CDR3 length: 14 amino acids. The CDR3 bases are TGTGCCAGCAGGTTGACAGGGCCGGCCTATGGCTACACCTTC. Its protein product is CASRLTGPAYGYTF.

V and J are TRBV30 and TRBJ2-3, with no clear D. Germline V lookup: CDR1 GTSNPN, CDR2 SVGIG (reference sequence). V lost 0 bases to trimming and J lost 1 base, with 11 bases between them. The CDR3 length is 15 residues. The CDR3 sequence: CAWSVAHSGTDTQYF. The CDR3 region has the DNA TGTGCCTGGAGTGTAGCCCACTCGGGCACAGATACGCAGTATTTT.

The chain employs TRBV18 and TRBJ2-7, with 9 positions matching TRBD1. The CDR3 runs 15 residues. CDR1 is KGHSH and CDR2 is LQKENI in the germline V gene. The junction had 7 bases not matched to a gene; V was cut back by 3 bases and J by 4 bases. The CDR3 sequence is CASSPLTGQGYEQYF. In nucleotides, the CDR3 is TGTGCCAGCTCACCTCTAACCGGACAGGGGTACGAGCAGTACTTC.